This paragraph covers one TCR beta chain sequence. The antigen is unknown. Germline CDR1 and CDR2: MNHEY and SMNVEV (reference sequence). The trim removed 6 bases at V and 3 bases at J, leaving 3 bases unmatched. The CDR3 covers 13 residues. This sample is drawn from a study of cytomegalovirus exposure and HLA in healthy donors. Notes on the study in general: In vitro confirmation showed a few CMV-associated chains to be CMV antigen specific. TCR beta chains numbering 150 to 200 were designated cytomegalovirus-associated.

Using immunoSEQ multiplex PCR, the repertoire was profiled, and TCRdb retains in-frame clones only, with some absent. This sample has roughly 73,000 clones, with about 93% found just once. The sequence was obtained from a man aged 18 to 30 in good health and CMV-seropositive. Sequenced: PBMCs. J is TRBJ1-2 and V is TRBV27; TRBD1 matches at 8 bases. The CDR3 here is CASRIQGDYGYTF. The CDR3 coding sequence is TGTGCCAGCAGGATACAGGGGGACTATGGCTACACCTTC.